This T cell receptor beta chain was sequenced for a study of T cells in Graves' hyperthyroidism and ophthalmopathy. This clonotype was seen many times. Using RNA transcripts as the source, TCR beta CDR3 regions were amplified. Researchers ran a first-round RT-PCR on the TCR CDR3 using the HTBI primer set. From the multiplex PCR reads, TCRdb called clonotypes with MiXCR, one entry per CDR3 protein. The table has approximately 610,000 distinct CDR3 sequences, roughly 14% seen once; the top ten hold approximately 4.3%. The V end was cut by 3 bases, the J end by 3 bases, with 12 bases between. The CDR3 contains 14 residues.

This receptor was identified in a woman in her thirties or forties with Graves' ophthalmopathy. V gene TRBV12-3 or TRBV12-4 combines with J gene TRBJ2-7, with D possibly being TRBD1 or TRBD2 (5 bases each). The specimen was blood. The CDR3 DNA sequence: TGTGCCAGCAGTTTGGGGGACGGCAACTACGAGCAGTACTTC. Translating gives CASSLGDGNYEQYF.